This is a list of T cell receptor beta chains from one sample in a study of breast tumors, draining lymph nodes, adjacent tissues. TCRdb analysed the multiplex PCR reads with MiXCR anew, one entry per CDR3 protein. The top ten hold 3% to 4.5% of the sample, which has approximately 210,000 distinct CDR3 sequences, around 34% seen once. Material for sequencing was axillary lymph node tissue. The receptors were sampled from a female donor with breast cancer. Some clones in this sample may be carry-over from other donors' samples. Both conserved end residues are part of each CDR3. D genes are given only for firm matches. Rows give clone size only sometimes, using once, few, many, or a class for an expanded clone.

>TRBV5-8|.|many|TRBJ2-7
CASSLMLSSYEQYF
TGTGCCAGCAGCTTGATGCTGAGCTCCTACGAGCAGTACTTC
>TRBV6-5|.|.|TRBJ1-2
CASSDTGTGPGYTF
TGTGCCAGCAGCGATACCGGGACGGGCCCCGGCTACACCTTC
>TRBV9|TRBD1|many|TRBJ2-3
CASSGTGTGGTDTQYF
TGTGCCAGCAGCGGAACCGGGACAGGGGGCACAGATACGCAGTATTTT
>TRBV14|TRBD1|many|TRBJ2-2
CASSPHRGATGELFF
TGTGCCAGCAGCCCCCACAGGGGTGCCACCGGGGAGCTGTTTTTT
>TRBV6-2/TRBV6-3|.|.|TRBJ1-3
CASSRQGNTIYF
TGTGCCAGCAGTCGACAGGGAAACACCATATATTTT
>TRBV7-9|.|many|TRBJ2-1
CASTTDHNEQFF
TGTGCCAGCACCACAGACCATAATGAGCAGTTCTTC
>TRBV5-1|TRBD1|once|TRBJ2-2
CASSFQGTVITGELFF
TGCGCCAGCAGCTTTCAGGGGACAGTAATCACCGGGGAGCTGTTTTTT
>TRBV2|.|.|TRBJ1-3
CASSPRTAISGNTIYF
TGTGCCAGCAGCCCGCGGACGGCTATCTCTGGAAACACCATATATTTT
>TRBV6-5|TRBD2|.|TRBJ2-7
CASSERVAGGRYEQHF
TGTGCCAGCAGTGAACGAGTAGCGGGAGGGCGGTACGAGCAGCACTTC
>TRBV6-1|.|few|TRBJ2-2
CASARVNTGELFF
TGTGCCAGCGCGAGGGTGAACACCGGGGAGCTGTTTTTT
>TRBV3-1|.|few|TRBJ2-5
CASSHGPAPQETQYF
TGTGCCAGCAGCCATGGACCGGCCCCTCAAGAGACCCAGTACTTC
>TRBV2|TRBD1|.|TRBJ1-2
CASSVGQGQNGYTF
TGTGCCAGCAGTGTGGGACAGGGGCAGAATGGCTACACCTTC
>TRBV20-1|TRBD2|.|TRBJ2-5
CSALAPSGGYYNETQYF
TGCAGTGCTCTAGCCCCTAGCGGGGGGTACTACAATGAGACCCAGTACTTC
>TRBV12-3/TRBV12-4|.|many|TRBJ2-1
CASSLLGGPSSYNEQFF
TGTGCCAGCAGCCTATTAGGGGGGCCCAGCTCCTACAATGAGCAGTTCTTC
>TRBV5-1|.|once|TRBJ2-1
CASSYGLQGGTDEQFF
TGCGCCAGCAGCTACGGATTACAGGGGGGGACCGATGAGCAGTTCTTC
>TRBV12-3/TRBV12-4|TRBD2|.|TRBJ2-3
CALRAGGSQYF
TGTGCACTCCGAGCGGGGGGTTCGCAGTATTTT
>TRBV4-1|.|few|TRBJ1-1
CASSLGWGTEAFF
TGCGCCAGCAGCCTCGGTTGGGGAACTGAAGCTTTCTTT
>TRBV10-3|TRBD1|many|TRBJ2-5
CAISWTGETQYF
TGTGCCATCAGCTGGACAGGCGAGACCCAGTACTTC
>TRBV20-1|TRBD2|few|TRBJ2-4
CSASPDLAGENIQYF
TGCAGTGCTAGTCCCGACCTAGCGGGGGAAAACATTCAGTACTTC
>TRBV7-8|.|.|TRBJ1-6
CASSSGQGEPPLHF
TGCGCCAGCAGCTCCGGGCAGGGAGAGCCCCCCCTCCACTTT
>TRBV7-9|.|many|TRBJ2-2
CASSLLRPGYGGELFF
TGTGCCAGCAGCTTACTCCGCCCGGGCTACGGCGGGGAGCTGTTTTTT
>TRBV2|.|many|TRBJ1-5
CASTFRQDNQPQHF
TGTGCCAGCACTTTTAGACAGGACAATCAGCCCCAGCATTTT
>TRBV28|.|few|TRBJ1-6
CASSYPQTSVYRSPLHF
TGTGCCAGCAGCTATCCTCAGACCTCCGTCTATAGGTCACCCCTCCACTTT
>TRBV20-1|.|.|TRBJ1-1
CSARPNEGEAFF
TGCAGTGCTAGACCCAATGAGGGTGAAGCTTTCTTT
>TRBV9|.|.|TRBJ2-1
CASSAGTPSSYNEQFF
TGTGCCAGCAGCGCTGGGACTCCGAGCTCCTACAATGAGCAGTTCTTC